Each of the 10 T cell receptor beta chains below was sequenced from the same sample in a study of T-cell reconstitution after alpha-beta-depleted transplantation in children. Preparation of the TCRbeta library was carried out with unique molecular identifiers. From the PCR reads, TCRdb called clonotypes with MiXCR, one entry per CDR3 protein. The repertoire holds around 94,000 distinct CDR3 sequences, around 6% seen once, with 5.5% to 6.5% in the top ten. The sequencing here drew on PBMCs, mostly from graft donor cells, taken 60 days after TCRalphabeta/CD19-depleted stem cell transplant. These receptors were collected from a female patient under 10 years old who had a stem cell transplant for Fanconi anemia, so the T cells may come from the graft donor.

There are many counts of this clonotype. The gene calls are TRBV5-1 and TRBJ1-3; D is unresolved. This CDR3 region has 13 residues. V was trimmed by 4 bases and J by 8 bases, leaving 13 bases between them. The germline V gene encodes CDR1 SGHRS and CDR2 YFSETQ. CDR3 coding DNA: TGCGCCAGCAGCGTTGGAACTGGTTACACCATATATTTT. The encoded protein is CASSVGTGYTIYF.

The chain's CDR3 is CSATGTGGDEQYF. CDR3 DNA: TGCAGTGCTACCGGGACAGGGGGTGACGAGCAGTACTTC. The chain recombines TRBV20-1 with TRBJ2-7; 11 nucleotides match TRBD1. Germline-derived CDR1 and CDR2 are DFQATT and SNEGSKA (reference sequence). This CDR3 has 13 amino acids. J was trimmed by 5 bases and V by 4 bases; bases with no gene match: 4.

This clonotype was seen many times. The chain links TRBV9 to TRBJ2-2, with 7 bases lining up with TRBD2. Germline CDR1 is SGDLS and CDR2 is YYNGEE. V lost 0 bases and J lost 3; bases outside the gene matches: 11. This CDR3 spans 18 amino acids. CDR3 DNA: TGTGCCAGCAGCGTAGCTCTCGTGAGGGAGGGCTACACCGGGGAGCTGTTTTTT. It translates to CASSVALVREGYTGELFF.

In this sample, this clonotype turned up many times. The rearrangement joins TRBV21-1 to TRBJ2-7; TRBD2 is the table's D call and was not checked against the DNA. TRBV21-1 counts as a pseudogene. The CDR3 is 14 amino acids. The CDR3 region is CASSNSAARYEQYF. CDR3 coding DNA: TGTGCCAGCAGCAATTCGGCTGCTAGATACGAGCAGTACTTC.

In its sample, this clonotype was seen many times. The J gene is TRBJ2-4, the V gene TRBV28; a possible D gene is TRBD1 (6 bases). V gave up 4 bases and J gave up 0 bases, with 16 bases separating them. CDR1 and CDR2 from the germline V gene are MDHEN and SYDVKM. This CDR3 has 17 amino acids. The CDR3 spells CASSYRTARLAKNIQYF. The CDR3 coding sequence is TGTGCCAGCAGTTACCGGACAGCCCGTCTAGCCAAAAACATTCAGTACTTC.

This clonotype was counted between two and nine times. The chain couples TRBV7-9 to TRBJ1-2, with D unclear. V lost 1 base and J lost 4, with 16 bases in between. The CDR3 has 16 amino acids. Germline V gene data show CDR1 as SEHNR and CDR2 as FQNEAQ (reference sequence). In DNA, the CDR3 is TGTGCCAGCAGCTTAGAACGACAACTACTCAGCTATGGCTACACCTTC. This gives the protein CASSLERQLLSYGYTF.

This clonotype was observed a few times. The chain employs TRBV12-3 or TRBV12-4 and TRBJ2-5; no firm D call. The CDR3 has 13 amino acids. V lost 3 bases, J lost 5 bases, and 10 bases lay in between. The CDR3: CASSFEVPETQYF. DNA for the CDR3: TGTGCCAGCAGTTTCGAGGTCCCGGAGACCCAGTACTTC.

This clonotype occurred many times. This sequence joins TRBV27 and TRBJ2-2, with 10 bases identical to TRBD2. Per germline, CDR1 MNHEY and CDR2 SMNVEV (reference sequence). V was clipped by 6 bases and J by 3 bases; unmatched bases: 4. CDR3 length: 15 residues. The CDR3 region has the DNA TGTGCCAGCAGCTACGGACTAGCGGACACCGGGGAGCTGTTTTTT. Protein sequence: CASSYGLADTGELFF.

CDR3 region: CASSLGTAGLYEQYF. CDR3 nucleotides: TGTGCCAGCAGCTTAGGTACGGCAGGGCTGTACGAGCAGTACTTC. The genes are TRBV11-2 and TRBJ2-7; a weak D match, TRBD1 (5 bases). V was pared by 1 base and J by 4 bases, with 14 bases between. Germline CDR1 and CDR2: SGHAT and FQNNGV. The CDR3 consists of 15 residues.

This clonotype was observed at least ten times. This chain links TRBV2 with TRBJ2-7; the D gene is possibly TRBD2 (7 bases). Trimming removed 9 bases at V and 7 bases at J, with 10 bases between. CDR1 and CDR2 from the germline V gene are SNHLY and FYNNEI. This CDR3 is built from 10 residues. CDR3 loop: CARRGGEQYF. The CDR3 region has the DNA TGTGCCAGAAGGGGGGGAGAGCAGTACTTC.